One and the same sample provided the 18 T cell receptor beta chains below, sequenced in a study of vaccination and CD4 T cells after COVID-19. Treatment described: approximately 11-day PBMC culture with coronavirus spike peptide pools or control peptides (ViraFEST assay). The unexposed donor's CD4+ T cells were collected before the COVID-19 pandemic (2011-2018). Oncomine TCR Beta short-read sequencing was applied to DNA from cultured CD4+ T cells. Cultured CD4+ T cells were the source of extracted genomic DNA. TCRdb redid the calling of the PCR reads with MiXCR, one entry per CDR3 protein. The sample carries 10,000 or so distinct CDR3 sequences, roughly 40% recorded once. These receptors have no known antigen. The sequencing sample was made of CD4+ T cells from blood, cultured in vitro. These receptors originate from a human donor in good health.

This chain links TRBV7-3 with TRBJ2-1; 9 bases align to TRBD2. Germline-derived CDR1 and CDR2 are SGHTA and FQGTGA. Losses at the gene ends were 1 base for V and 7 bases for J; bases not matched to a gene: 5. There are 15 residues in the CDR3. CDR3 amino acids: CASSLMAGGENEQFF. Here the CDR3 DNA reads TGTGCCAGCAGCTTAATGGCGGGAGGGGAGAATGAGCAGTTCTTC.

The J gene is TRBJ1-2, the V gene TRBV18; D is uncertain. Germline-derived CDR1 and CDR2 are KGHSH and LQKENI. V gave up 2 bases and J gave up 2 bases, with 9 bases separating them. The CDR3 runs 14 residues. Here the CDR3 DNA reads TGTGCCAGCTCACCATCCGGACTAAACTATGGCTACACCTTC. Its translation is CASSPSGLNYGYTF.

The V and J genes are TRBV6-2 or TRBV6-3 and TRBJ2-1; 9 bases are shared with TRBD2. The V gene's germline CDR1 is MNHEY and CDR2 SVGEGT. The CDR3 covers 15 residues. V lost 2 bases to trimming and J lost 10 bases; unmatched junction nucleotides: 9. CDR3 in amino acids: CASSYGLASSREQFF. In DNA, the CDR3 is TGTGCCAGCAGTTACGGACTAGCGTCATCTCGCGAGCAGTTCTTC.

The rearrangement joins TRBV27 to TRBJ1-2, with 7 positions matching TRBD1. The CDR3 loop spans 13 amino acids. Germline assignment: CDR1 MNHEY and CDR2 SMNVEV (reference sequence). The J segment lost 7 bases and the V segment lost 5 bases, leaving 7 bases of the junction unmatched. CDR3: CASSPLDRRGYTF. CDR3 coding DNA: TGTGCCAGCAGTCCCTTGGACAGGCGTGGCTACACCTTC.

The chain links TRBV20-1 to TRBJ2-5; D tentatively fits TRBD1 or TRBD2 (5 bases each). Trimming took off 4 bases at V and 5 bases at J, with 23 bases between the two ends. CDR1 and CDR2 (germline): DFQATT, SNEGSKA (reference sequence). The length of the CDR3 is 16 residues. The CDR3 spells CSAIGAGRRISETQYF. Written as DNA, the CDR3 is TGCAGTGCTATCGGGGCAGGGCGCCGGATCTCGGAGACCCAGTACTTC.

By proportion, this clonotype is medium-sized (0.01 to 0.1%). The gene calls are TRBV7-9 and TRBJ1-5; D is undetermined. The germline V gene encodes CDR1 SEHNR and CDR2 FQNEAQ (reference sequence). With 5 bases removed from V and 4 bases from J, the gap between germline ends came to 9 bases. The CDR3 is made up of 13 amino acids. The CDR3 protein is CASSDIPNQPQHF. CDR3 coding DNA: TGTGCCAGCAGCGACATACCAAATCAGCCCCAGCATTTT.

The gene calls are TRBV7-9 and TRBJ1-1, with D maybe TRBD1 (6 bases). Trimming took 8 bases from V and 2 from J, leaving 15 bases between them. The CDR3 totals 14 residues. CDR1 and CDR2 from the germline V gene are SEHNR and FQNEAQ (reference sequence). The CDR3 loop is CASCRDTPNTEAFF. CDR3 DNA sequence: TGTGCCAGCTGCCGGGACACTCCCAACACTGAAGCTTTCTTT.

The chain couples TRBV30 to TRBJ1-2; D ambiguous. The CDR3 contains 11 residues. Germline lookup yields CDR1 GTSNPN and CDR2 SVGIG (reference sequence). V lost 5 bases to trimming and J lost 8 bases, with 12 bases between them. CDR3 in DNA: TGTGCCTGGGCGTGGGGTGGAGGCTACACCTTC. Protein product: CAWAWGGGYTF.

This clonotype was seen a handful of times. This chain connects TRBV10-2 to TRBJ1-2; perhaps TRBD1 as D (5 bases). Germline loops: CDR1 WSHSY, CDR2 SAAADI. The ends were cut back, 3 bases at V and 8 bases at J, with 13 bases in the middle. This CDR3 is 13 amino acids long. The CDR3 nucleotides are TGCGCCAGCAGTGACACGAGGGGAGAGGGCTACACCTTC. Residues: CASSDTRGEGYTF.

The CDR3 DNA reads TGTGCCAGCAGTTCACGGGACAGGGTGGGAAATTCACCCCTCCACTTT. This translates into CASSSRDRVGNSPLHF. The rearrangement joins TRBV28 to TRBJ1-6; 9 bases agree with TRBD1. The CDR3 has 16 amino acids. Germline values: CDR1 MDHEN, CDR2 SYDVKM. After removal of 4 bases from V and 7 bases from J, the junction contained 8 bases not matched to a gene.

This clonotype was seen once. The chain combines TRBV10-3 with TRBJ2-2, with 7 positions matching TRBD1. CDR1 and CDR2 (germline): ENHRY, SYGVKD. The CDR3 runs to 13 residues. Trimming cost V 11 bases and J 1 base; bases outside gene matches: 4. Here the CDR3 DNA reads TGTGCCGTCCGGGACAGGAACACCGGGGAGCTGTTTTTT. Protein product: CAVRDRNTGELFF.

The chain joins TRBV24-1 to TRBJ1-5; D is ambiguous. This CDR3 has 14 residues. Germline CDR1 and CDR2: KGHDR and SFDVKD. Deletions cut 4 bases from V and 0 bases from J, with 6 bases between. The CDR3 DNA follows: TGTGCCACCAGTGACCCAAATAGCAATCAGCCCCAGCATTTT. The encoded protein is CATSDPNSNQPQHF.

This clonotype has only a few counts. This rearrangement joins TRBV20-1 to TRBJ2-7, with 10 bases that match TRBD2. Losses at the gene ends were 3 bases for V and 0 bases for J; bases not matched to a gene: 8. The length of the CDR3 is 16 residues. The V gene's germline CDR1 is DFQATT and CDR2 SNEGSKA (reference sequence). The CDR3 region is CSASGGLALSSYEQYF. The CDR3 DNA is TGCAGTGCTAGCGGGGGACTAGCGTTAAGCTCCTACGAGCAGTACTTC.

The chain has TRBV7-2 and TRBJ2-1, with D possibly matching TRBD2 (6 bases). V was cut by 5 bases and J by 2 bases, with 10 bases left in between. The germline V gene encodes CDR1 SGHTA and CDR2 FQGNSA. This CDR3 region has 14 residues. The CDR3 protein is CASSPGGTYNEQFF. Here the CDR3 DNA reads TGTGCCAGCAGCCCCGGCGGGACCTACAATGAGCAGTTCTTC.

This chain uses TRBV7-3 with TRBJ2-2; D ambiguous. The CDR3 has 13 amino acids. From germline, CDR1 is SGHTA and CDR2 FQGTGA. Trimming removed 8 bases from V and 6 bases from J, with 13 bases in between. Here the CDR3 reads CASGLGRPGELFF. The CDR3 DNA sequence: TGTGCCAGCGGATTAGGGCGTCCCGGGGAGCTGTTTTTT.

This clonotype occurred a few times. This rearrangement joins TRBV7-2 to TRBJ2-7; perhaps TRBD1 as D (5 bases). From germline, CDR1 is SGHTA and CDR2 FQGNSA. V dropped 3 bases and J dropped 4 bases, with 16 bases sitting between them. The CDR3 is 15 residues long. The CDR3 here is CASSLAPIDSYEQYF. The CDR3 nucleotides are TGTGCCAGCAGCTTGGCCCCGATTGACAGTTACGAGCAGTACTTC.

J is TRBJ2-2 and V is TRBV6-4; no reliable D call. This CDR3 spans 14 amino acids. CDR1 MRHNA and CDR2 SNTAGT come from the germline V gene. Trimming removed 4 bases at V and 2 bases at J, with 8 bases between. The CDR3 nucleotides are TGTGCCAGCAGTGTGTTAGCAAACACCGGGGAGCTGTTTTTT. Translation gives CASSVLANTGELFF.

The chain carries TRBV5-1 and TRBJ1-2; no reliable D call. The germline gives CDR1 SGHRS, CDR2 YFSETQ. There are 14 residues in the CDR3. Trimming left V 0 bases short and J 8 bases short, with 14 bases between. The CDR3 nucleotides are TGCGCCAGCAGCTTGGAGGACCACGGGTCCGGCTACACCTTC. As protein: CASSLEDHGSGYTF.